The 6 T cell receptor beta chains below were found in one sample sequenced in a study of T-cell memory formation after mild COVID-19 (dated by TCRdb to the early 2020s). Library creation used 5' RACE. The listed sequencing device is Illumina NovaSeq 6000. TCRdb itself trimmed the public reads at Q25 with fastp, ran MiXCR and retained productive beta chains. Identical CDR3 proteins give one entry, which carries the most common genes and DNA. The sample table holds 150,000 to 200,000 distinct CDR3 sequences, of which 11% were seen once. Of the sample, 3.8% falls within the top ten clones. Input material: PBMCs or a T cell subset sorted from them (not recorded which). Every receptor here comes from a man aged 18 to 29 who had mild COVID-19 (a few samples of this study predate the infection). The sample titles of this study are shuffled in the database, so cell type and time point are left out; the donor was told from shared clones.

The rearrangement uses TRBV11-2 and TRBJ2-3, with 13 positions matching TRBD2. CDR1 is SGHAT, CDR2 FQNNGV, per germline. The CDR3 has 18 amino acids. The V gene end was trimmed by 3 bases and the J gene end by 2 bases; junction bases not matched to a gene: 8. CDR3 bases: TGTGCCAGCAGCTTGACGACTAGCGGGGGGCTTACCACAGATACGCAGTATTTT. It is translated as CASSLTTSGGLTTDTQYF.

J is TRBJ1-2 and V is TRBV7-2, with TRBD1 as a possible D gene (6 bases). Trimming stripped 5 bases from V and 5 bases from J, with 12 bases between. The CDR3 loop spans 13 amino acids. Germline values: CDR1 SGHTA, CDR2 FQGNSA. This chain's CDR3 is CASSPSTGYGYTF. CDR3 DNA sequence: TGTGCCAGCAGCCCCTCGACAGGATATGGCTACACCTTC. Drawing the rest from reference TRBV7-2 and TRBJ1-2, the complete variable domain is GAGVSQSPSNKVTEKGKDVELRCDPISGHTALYWYRQSLGQGLEFLIYFQGNSAPDKSGLPSDRFSAERTGGSVSTLTIQRTQQEDSAVYLCASSPSTGYGYTFGSGTRLTVV.

This clonotype was seen a handful of times. The chain joins TRBV5-1 to TRBJ2-1; no firm D call. This CDR3 has 17 amino acids. From germline, CDR1 is SGHRS and CDR2 YFSETQ. Deletions cut 0 bases from V and 0 bases from J, with 13 bases between. CDR3 region: CASSLGWVFSSYNEQFF. The CDR3 DNA reads as TGCGCCAGCAGCTTGGGTTGGGTCTTCAGCTCCTACAATGAGCAGTTCTTC.

This clonotype was counted many times. The V and J genes are TRBV6-5 and TRBJ2-3; the D is unclear. CDR3 length equals 13 residues. The V end was cut by 6 bases, the J end by 0 bases, with 7 bases between. Germline V gene lookup returns CDR1 MNHEY and CDR2 SVGAGI. In DNA form, the CDR3 reads TGTGCCAGCAGGCACGACAGCACAGATACGCAGTATTTT. Protein: CASRHDSTDTQYF.

CDR3 in amino acids: CASSLQAGEETQYF. As DNA, the CDR3 is TGTGCCAGCAGCTTACAAGCGGGGGAAGAGACCCAGTACTTC. V is TRBV7-3 and J is TRBJ2-5, with 8 bases lining up with TRBD2. Germline V gives CDR1 SGHTA, CDR2 FQGTGA. Losses at the gene ends were 2 bases for V and 3 bases for J; bases not matched to a gene: 2. CDR3 length: 14 residues.

This rearrangement joins TRBV6-6 to TRBJ1-1; TRBD1 matches 7 bases. V lost 4 bases to trimming and J lost 5 bases; unmatched junction nucleotides: 10. CDR3 size: 15 residues. Looked up from germline, CDR1 is MNHNY and CDR2 is SVGAGI (reference sequence). CDR3 sequence (DNA): TGTGCCAGCAGTTCCCGGGACAGATATGGGACTGAAGCTTTCTTT. Translation gives CASSSRDRYGTEAFF.